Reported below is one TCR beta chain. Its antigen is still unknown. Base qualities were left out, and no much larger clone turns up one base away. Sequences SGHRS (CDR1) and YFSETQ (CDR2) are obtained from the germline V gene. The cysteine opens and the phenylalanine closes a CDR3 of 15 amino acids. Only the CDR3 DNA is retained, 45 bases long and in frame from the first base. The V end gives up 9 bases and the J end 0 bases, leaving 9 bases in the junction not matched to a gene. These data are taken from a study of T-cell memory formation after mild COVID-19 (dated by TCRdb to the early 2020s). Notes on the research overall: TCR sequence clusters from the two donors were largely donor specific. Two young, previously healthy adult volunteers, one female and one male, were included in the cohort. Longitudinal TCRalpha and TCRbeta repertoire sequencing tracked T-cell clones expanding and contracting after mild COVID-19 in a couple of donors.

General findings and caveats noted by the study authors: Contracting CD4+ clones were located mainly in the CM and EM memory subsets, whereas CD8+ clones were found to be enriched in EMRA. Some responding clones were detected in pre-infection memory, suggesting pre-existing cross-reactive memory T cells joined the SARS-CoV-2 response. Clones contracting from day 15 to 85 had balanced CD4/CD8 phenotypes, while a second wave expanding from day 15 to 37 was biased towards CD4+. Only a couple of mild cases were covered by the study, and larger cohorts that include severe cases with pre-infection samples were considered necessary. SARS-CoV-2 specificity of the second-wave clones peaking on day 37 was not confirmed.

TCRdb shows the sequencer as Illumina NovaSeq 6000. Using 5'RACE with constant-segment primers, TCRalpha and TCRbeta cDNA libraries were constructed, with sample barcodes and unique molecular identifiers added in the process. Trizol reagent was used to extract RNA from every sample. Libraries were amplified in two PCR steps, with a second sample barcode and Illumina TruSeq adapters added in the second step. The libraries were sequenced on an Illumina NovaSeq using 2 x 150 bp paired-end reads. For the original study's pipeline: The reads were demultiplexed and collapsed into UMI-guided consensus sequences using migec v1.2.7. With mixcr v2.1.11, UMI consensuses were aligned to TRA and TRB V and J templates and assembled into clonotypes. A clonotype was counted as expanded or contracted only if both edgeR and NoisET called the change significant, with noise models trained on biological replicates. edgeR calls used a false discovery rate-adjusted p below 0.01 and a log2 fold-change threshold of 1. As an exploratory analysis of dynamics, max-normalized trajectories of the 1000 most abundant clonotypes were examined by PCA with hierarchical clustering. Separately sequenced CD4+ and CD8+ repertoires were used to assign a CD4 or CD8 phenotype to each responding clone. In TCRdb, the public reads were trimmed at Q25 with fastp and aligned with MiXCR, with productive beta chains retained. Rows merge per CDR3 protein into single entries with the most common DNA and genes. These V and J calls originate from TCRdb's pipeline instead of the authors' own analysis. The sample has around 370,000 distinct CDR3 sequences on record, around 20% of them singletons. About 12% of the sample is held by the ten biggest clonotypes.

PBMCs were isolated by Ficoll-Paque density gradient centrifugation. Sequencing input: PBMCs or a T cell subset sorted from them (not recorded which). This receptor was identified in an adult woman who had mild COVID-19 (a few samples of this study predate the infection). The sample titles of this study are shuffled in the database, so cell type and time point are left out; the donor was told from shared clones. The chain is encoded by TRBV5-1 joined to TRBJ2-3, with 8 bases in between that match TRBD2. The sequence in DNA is TGCGCCACCAGAGTACTAGCGGAAAGCACAGATACGCAGTATTTT. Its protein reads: CATRVLAESTDTQYF.